This T cell receptor beta chain emerged from a study of shared clonotypes between healthy human individuals. Data came from immunoSEQ multiplex PCR; TCRdb stores just in-frame clones and leaves some out. The sample shows some 980,000 clones, 76% of them seen only once. Adults of Caucasian background living in Nashville, Tennessee made up all donors. Study-level points and caveats: Exclusively blood specimens were collected; tissue repertoires likely differ. Lower generation probabilities were found for non-shared clonotypes than for those shared by all four donors.

Trimming removed 1 base from V and 5 bases from J, with 14 bases in between. Per the germline V gene, CDR1 is KGHSH and CDR2 is LQKENI. This CDR3 spans 15 amino acids. A remark on this clone: As yet, its antigen is unknown.

This chain joins TRBV18 and TRBJ2-5, with D possibly being TRBD1 or TRBD2 (6 bases each). The origin of this receptor is a young man in good health. Material for sequencing was memory CD4+ T cells sorted from blood. Stated subset: CD45RA-negative fraction. CDR3 sequence reads: CASSPQSQGGETQYF. The CDR3 bases are TGTGCCAGCTCACCACAATCGCAAGGGGGGGAGACCCAGTACTTC.